The 5 T cell receptor beta chains reported below all come from one sample, sequenced in a study of blood T cell repertoires in COVID-19. Clones were sequenced by immunoSEQ multiplex PCR, and TCRdb holds only the in-frame ones, with some missing. The sample has 60,000 to 85,000 clones, roughly 90% seen once; the top ten hold just under 4.5%. Source material: peripheral blood. These receptors all come from a man aged 45-65 years with active COVID-19.

The J gene is TRBJ1-1, the V gene TRBV5-5; unclear D gene. Germline assignment: CDR1 SGHKS and CDR2 YYEKEE (reference sequence). The CDR3 spans 15 residues. V was cut by 0 bases and J by 1 base, with 10 bases left in between. The CDR3 nucleotides read TGTGCCAGCAGCTTGGTATGGAGTTGGAACACTGAAGCTTTCTTT. Amino acid sequence: CASSLVWSWNTEAFF. Supplemented by reference TRBV5-5 and TRBJ1-1, the full variable domain reads DAGVTQSPTHLIKTRGQQVTLRCSPISGHKSVSWYQQVLGQGPQFIFQYYEKEERGRGNFPDRFSARQFPNYSSELNVNALLLGDSALYLCASSLVWSWNTEAFFGQGTRLTVV.

This clone was recorded a few times. The V call is TRBV7-2, the J call TRBJ2-3; 11 bases fit TRBD2. The germline V gene encodes CDR1 SGHTA and CDR2 FQGNSA. Losses at the gene ends were 6 bases for V and 1 base for J; bases not matched to a gene: 6. The CDR3 covers 16 residues. In nucleotides, the CDR3 is TGTGCCAGCAGGTTCACTAGCGGGAGAGGCACAGATACGCAGTATTTT. Protein sequence: CASRFTSGRGTDTQYF. Combining the CDR3 with reference TRBV7-2 and TRBJ2-3 gives the whole variable domain GAGVSQSPSNKVTEKGKDVELRCDPISGHTALYWYRQSLGQGLEFLIYFQGNSAPDKSGLPSDRFSAERTGGSVSTLTIQRTQQEDSAVYLCASRFTSGRGTDTQYFGPGTRLTVL.

This clone was recorded a few times. The chain recombines TRBV4-2 with TRBJ1-6; no clear D gene. Trimming left V 1 base short and J 7 bases short, with 8 bases between. Germline V gene data show CDR1 as LGHNA and CDR2 as YNFKEQ. CDR3 length: 14 amino acids. The CDR3 loop reads CASSQGQENSPLHF. For the CDR3, the DNA is TGTGCCAGCAGCCAAGGGCAGGAAAATTCACCCCTCCACTTT.

J is TRBJ1-6 and V is TRBV6-6, with D possibly matching TRBD1 (5 bases). Looked up from germline, CDR1 is MNHNY and CDR2 is SVGAGI (reference sequence). Trimming left V 6 bases short and J 7 bases short, with 13 bases between. The CDR3 consists of 14 residues. The CDR3 sequence: CASRQAVVNSPLHF. The DNA of the CDR3 is TGTGCCAGCAGACAGGCAGTAGTAAATTCACCCCTCCACTTT.

The CDR3 loop reads CASSPRQFANTGELFF. The CDR3 DNA reads TGTGCCAGCAGCCCGCGACAGTTCGCGAACACCGGGGAGCTGTTTTTT. This chain uses TRBV7-2 with TRBJ2-2, with a possible D match to TRBD1 (5 bases). Germline-derived CDR1 and CDR2 are SGHTA and FQGNSA. Deletions cut 5 bases from V and 0 bases from J, with 13 bases between. The CDR3 consists of 16 residues. The whole variable domain, remainder taken from reference TRBV7-2 and TRBJ2-2, is GAGVSQSPSNKVTEKGKDVELRCDPISGHTALYWYRQSLGQGLEFLIYFQGNSAPDKSGLPSDRFSAERTGGSVSTLTIQRTQQEDSAVYLCASSPRQFANTGELFFGEGSRLTVL.